What follows are 16 T cell receptor beta chains derived from one specimen sequenced in a study of T cell changes during pregnancy in multiple sclerosis. Method: immunoSEQ multiplex PCR; TCRdb's copy keeps in-frame clones and lacks some. This sample has fewer than 80,000 clones, with roughly nine tenths found just once. This specimen was CD4+ T cells from peripheral blood mononuclear cells, taken in the third trimester of pregnancy. Receptors originate from a female donor in good health, enrolled as a control in a pregnancy study.

The chain joins TRBV7-3 to TRBJ1-1, with D tentatively TRBD1 (6 bases). Germline V gene lookup returns CDR1 SGHTA and CDR2 FQGTGA. V was pared by 4 bases and J by 2 bases, with 11 bases between. This CDR3 is 14 amino acids long. The CDR3 sequence: CASSSGTLNTEAFF. The CDR3 coding sequence is TGTGCCAGCAGCTCCGGGACACTTAACACTGAAGCTTTCTTT.

Remarks on this clone: Other nucleotide sequences from this sample produce the same CDR3. The chain carries TRBV2 and TRBJ1-3, with D uncertain. V was clipped by 2 bases and J by 0 bases, with 8 bases between them. The CDR3 consists of 15 residues. Germline V gives CDR1 SNHLY, CDR2 FYNNEI. CDR3 DNA sequence: TGTGCCAGCAGTGAATCCCGGGGCTCTGGAAACACCATATATTTT. This sequence encodes CASSESRGSGNTIYF.

The V call is TRBV9, the J call TRBJ2-1; 9 bases map to TRBD2. The CDR3 consists of 15 residues. The V gene's germline CDR1 is SGDLS and CDR2 YYNGEE. V lost 3 bases, J lost 2 bases, and 3 bases stayed unmatched. This CDR3 is CASSAGTSPYNEQFF. The CDR3 DNA sequence: TGTGCCAGCAGCGCTGGGACTAGCCCCTACAATGAGCAGTTCTTC.

The chain carries TRBV14 and TRBJ2-3, with D maybe TRBD1 (6 bases). This CDR3 has 17 residues. In germline, CDR1 is SGHDN, CDR2 FVKESK. V was trimmed by 0 bases and J by 1 base, leaving 14 bases between them. The CDR3 nucleotides read TGTGCCAGCAGCCAAGAATACAGGGTGTTTGGCACAGATACGCAGTATTTT. This codes for CASSQEYRVFGTDTQYF.

This chain uses TRBV5-1 with TRBJ2-7; possibly TRBD1 for D (6 bases). V was shortened by 3 bases and J by 4 bases, with 11 bases between the two germline ends. The CDR3 extends over 13 amino acids. Germline CDR1 reads SGHRS; CDR2 reads YFSETQ. The CDR3: CASSSPGAYEQYF. The DNA of the CDR3 is TGCGCCAGCAGCTCCCCAGGGGCTTACGAGCAGTACTTC.

Concerning this clone itself: Relative to the germline gene, one junction end is altered; a read error may explain this. The chain carries TRBV7-7 and TRBJ2-5; 9 bases fit TRBD1. Germline V gene sequence: CDR1 SSHAT, CDR2 FNYEAQ (reference sequence). This CDR3 spans 15 amino acids. CDR3 sequence: CASSVDRGRQETQYF. The CDR3 region has the DNA TGTGCTAGCAGCGTGGACAGGGGCAGACAAGAGACCCAGTACTTC.

This clone was observed a few times. The chain couples TRBV9 to TRBJ1-1; TRBD1 aligns across 10 bases. Germline values: CDR1 SGDLS, CDR2 YYNGEE. The CDR3 totals 13 residues. V was clipped by 3 bases and J by 4 bases; unmatched bases: 0. The CDR3 DNA reads TGTGCCAGCAGCGGGACAGGGGGCACTGAAGCTTTCTTT. It codes for CASSGTGGTEAFF.

There are a few counts of this clone. The chain combines TRBV30 with TRBJ1-1, with D unclear. V gave up 4 bases and J gave up 6 bases, with 12 bases separating them. Germline V CDR1 and CDR2: GTSNPN, SVGIG (reference sequence). This CDR3 is 12 amino acids long. For the CDR3, the DNA is TGTGCCTGGACCCCCGAGGAGGCTGAAGCTTTCTTT. It encodes CAWTPEEAEAFF.

The rearrangement links TRBV5-4 to TRBJ1-2; maybe TRBD1 (5 bases). Germline V gene sequence: CDR1 SGHNT, CDR2 YYREEE (reference sequence). CDR3 length: 15 amino acids. The germline V and J ends were trimmed by 4 bases and 3 bases, with 16 bases remaining between them. The CDR3 nucleotides are TGTGCCAGCAGCCATATGACGACAGACGACTATGGCTACACCTTC. It encodes CASSHMTTDDYGYTF.

The chain uses TRBV5-1 and TRBJ1-2; 7 bases fit TRBD1. The germline gives CDR1 SGHRS, CDR2 YFSETQ. The CDR3 is 14 amino acids. Unmatched junction bases numbered 6, after V lost 5 bases and J lost 2 bases. The CDR3 nucleotides are TGCGCCAGCAGAGTGACAGGGTTGAACTATGGCTACACCTTC. Its protein is CASRVTGLNYGYTF.

The rearrangement links TRBV14 to TRBJ1-1, with a weak D call TRBD1 (5 bases). Trimming removed 3 bases from V and 1 base from J, with 12 bases in between. Germline loops: CDR1 SGHDN, CDR2 FVKESK. This CDR3 spans 15 amino acids. This CDR3 is CASSQLRVGNTEAFF. The CDR3 DNA reads as TGTGCCAGCAGCCAGCTCAGGGTGGGGAACACTGAAGCTTTCTTT. Looking up the rest from reference TRBV14 and TRBJ1-1 gives the full variable domain: EAGVTQFPSHSVIEKGQTVTLRCDPISGHDNLYWYRRVMGKEIKFLLHFVKESKQDESGMPNNRFLAERTGGTYSTLKVQPAELEDSGVYFCASSQLRVGNTEAFFGQGTRLTVV.

This clone was found once. The CDR3 DNA reads as TGTGCCAGCAGACTCGCAGAGGTGAACACTGAAGCTTTCTTT. It encodes CASRLAEVNTEAFF. The chain uses TRBV6-1 and TRBJ1-1; the D is unclear. Trimming took off 6 bases at V and 0 bases at J, with 11 bases between the two ends. CDR3 size: 14 residues. Per germline, CDR1 MNHNS and CDR2 SASEGT.

The CDR3 nucleotides read TGTGCCACCAGCTCCGGATCGACAGTCCAAGAGACCCAGTACTTC. It is translated as CATSSGSTVQETQYF. The genes are TRBV15 and TRBJ2-5; maybe TRBD1 (5 bases). V was trimmed by 5 bases and J by 1 base, leaving 14 bases between them. CDR3 length: 15 amino acids. Germline V CDR1 and CDR2: LNHNV, YYDKDF (reference sequence).

This clone was found once. In nucleotides, the CDR3 is TGTGCCAGCAGCTTGACTGTTTATAATTCACCCCTCCACTTT. Translated, it gives CASSLTVYNSPLHF. J is TRBJ1-6 and V is TRBV5-6; D gene uncertain. Trimming removed 1 base from V and 4 bases from J, with 6 bases in between. Germline assignment: CDR1 SGHDT and CDR2 YYEEEE. This CDR3 has 14 residues.

J is TRBJ1-1 and V is TRBV10-3; D remains ambiguous. Trimming left V 1 base short and J 3 bases short, with 9 bases between. The CDR3 sequence is 14 residues long. Germline-derived CDR1 and CDR2 are ENHRY and SYGVKD. In DNA form, the CDR3 reads TGTGCCATCAGTGAGTGGCAGGCAGACACTGAAGCTTTCTTT. Translated: CAISEWQADTEAFF.

CDR3 in DNA: TGTGCCAGCAGTTTGACAGGGGGCTCTGGCACTGAAGCTTTCTTT. Encoded protein: CASSLTGGSGTEAFF. The rearrangement links TRBV6-5 to TRBJ1-1; TRBD1 matches 10 bases. The ends lost 4 bases at V and 4 bases at J; junction bases unmatched: 6. The V gene's germline CDR1 is MNHEY and CDR2 SVGAGI. CDR3 length: 15 residues.